The present T cell receptor beta chain was sequenced within a study of tumor-infiltrating lymphocytes in primary liver carcinoma. In regard to this clonotype: Its target is unknown. Compared with germline, one end of the junction differs, possibly owing to a read error.

CDR1 is SGHAT and CDR2 is FQDESV in the germline V gene (reference sequence). This CDR3 region has 15 residues. Making TCR beta cDNA involved approximately 480 ng total RNA and a constant-region primer. Three-round nested multiplex PCR performed with slightly modified ARM-PCR produced the TCR beta libraries. Rounds one and two of PCR, each of 10 to 11 cycles, were primed with TRBV1-TRBV30 forward primers and a C-beta reverse primer. Each CDR3 protein is one row after TCRdb ran MiXCR on the multiplex PCR reads. Of roughly 200,000 distinct CDR3 sequences in the sample, around four fifths were seen once. Each 20-30 mg portion of unsorted bulk tissue served as the source for co-extraction of RNA and DNA. The study's findings and limits: Tumor tissue displayed a significantly greater top-250-clone fraction than blood (p = 0.039).

The chain joins TRBV11-1 to TRBJ2-7, with D tentatively TRBD1 or TRBD2 (5 bases each). The specimen was tumor tissue from primary liver carcinoma. The clonotype was recovered from a man in his forties or fifties with primary liver carcinoma and hepatitis B virus infection. The CDR3 sequence: CVSSSSRDPYYEQYF. DNA of the CDR3: TGTGTCAGCAGCTCATCCCGGGACCCCTACTACGAGCAGTACTTC. The variable domain in full, with the rest retrieved from reference TRBV11-1 and TRBJ2-7, is EAEVAQSPRYKITEKSQAVAFWCDPISGHATLYWYRQILGQGPELLVQFQDESVVDDSQLPKDRFSAERLKGVDSTLKIQPAELGDSAMYLCVSSSSRDPYYEQYFGPGTRLTVT.